This T cell receptor (beta chain) was captured by sequencing in a study of blood T cell repertoires in COVID-19. Study information: Acute-phase and convalescent COVID-19 samples originated in the United States, Italy and Spain.

How the authors handled the data: Researchers report that nucleated cell counts were estimated from reference gene primer amplification. Some clones are missing from TCRdb's copy, which holds only in-frame ones; the method was immunoSEQ multiplex PCR. V, J and clone size derive from that table, while D and trimming were established from the DNA sequence. The data hold tens of thousands of clones, with approximately 92% observed a single time. The material sequenced was peripheral blood. This clonotype originated in a man aged 45-65 years with COVID-19, enrolled during active disease.

The DNA for the CDR3 is TGTGCCAGTAGTACGGGACTAGCGCAAAGCTCCTACAATGAGCAGTTCTTC. This encodes CASSTGLAQSSYNEQFF. The chain recombines TRBV19 with TRBJ2-1, with 10 positions matching TRBD2. The germline CDR1 and CDR2 sequences are LNHDA and SQIVND (reference sequence). The CDR3 runs to 17 residues. With V trimmed by 4 bases and J by 0 bases, 6 bases remained unmatched.